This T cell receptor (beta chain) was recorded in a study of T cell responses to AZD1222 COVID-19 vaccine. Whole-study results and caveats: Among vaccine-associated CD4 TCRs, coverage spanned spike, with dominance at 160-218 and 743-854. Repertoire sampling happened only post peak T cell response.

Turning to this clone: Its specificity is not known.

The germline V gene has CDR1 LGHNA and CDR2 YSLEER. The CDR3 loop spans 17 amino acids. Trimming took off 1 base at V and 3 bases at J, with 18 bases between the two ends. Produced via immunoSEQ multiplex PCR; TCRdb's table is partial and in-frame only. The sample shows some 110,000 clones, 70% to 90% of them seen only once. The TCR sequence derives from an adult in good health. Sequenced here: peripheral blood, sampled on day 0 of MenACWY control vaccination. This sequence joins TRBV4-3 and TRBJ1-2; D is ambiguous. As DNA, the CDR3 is TGCGCCAGCAGCCAAGTGTTGGAATCTCCTCGGGACTATGGCTACACCTTC. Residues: CASSQVLESPRDYGYTF.